These 29 T cell receptor beta chains came from one sample sequenced in a study of T cell responses to AZD1222 COVID-19 vaccine. The table came from immunoSEQ multiplex PCR; TCRdb's copy has only in-frame clones and leaves some out. This sample carries under 300,000 clones, 85% to 95% of them seen once, and the ten largest clones take 0.5% to 0.7%. The specimen comprised peripheral blood, sampled on day 0 of AZD1222 vaccination. The receptors derive from an adult in good health.

This sequence joins TRBV25-1 and TRBJ2-7; 7 bases map to TRBD1. CDR1 MGHDK and CDR2 SYGVNS come from the germline V gene. After removal of 2 bases from V and 5 bases from J, the junction contained 12 bases not matched to a gene. The CDR3 runs to 16 residues. The CDR3 spells CASSEPGAGGWDEQYF. The DNA for the CDR3 is TGTGCCAGCAGTGAACCCGGGGCAGGGGGTTGGGACGAGCAGTACTTC.

This chain links TRBV24-1 with TRBJ1-1; no clear D. Trimming removed 2 bases from V and 9 bases from J, with 12 bases in between. Germline V gene lookup returns CDR1 KGHDR and CDR2 SFDVKD. The CDR3 contains 13 residues. In DNA, the CDR3 is TGTGCCACCAGTGATTCCCCGGCCTCTAAAGCTTTCTTT. It translates to CATSDSPASKAFF.

This rearrangement joins TRBV18 to TRBJ2-5; D is undetermined. CDR1 and CDR2 from the germline V gene are KGHSH and LQKENI. Between the trimmed V and J ends, which lost 6 bases and 5 bases, there was a span of 10 bases. CDR3 size: 12 residues. CDR3 sequence reads: CASSSRAETQYF. CDR3 coding DNA: TGTGCCAGCTCGTCTCGGGCGGAGACCCAGTACTTC.

This chain connects TRBV5-4 to TRBJ1-4; D is possibly TRBD1 (5 bases). Trimming shortened V by 2 bases and J by 2 bases, and 10 bases separated the two germline ends. This CDR3 spans 15 amino acids. The V gene's germline CDR1 is SGHNT and CDR2 YYREEE (reference sequence). CDR3 nucleotide sequence: TGTGCCAGCAGCTTAGACAGAGGCACTAATGAAAAACTGTTTTTT. This codes for CASSLDRGTNEKLFF.

The chain couples TRBV5-1 to TRBJ2-7, with TRBD1 matching over 7 bases. The CDR3 runs to 14 residues. After removal of 0 bases from V and 2 bases from J, the junction contained 2 bases not matched to a gene. Germline-derived CDR1 and CDR2 are SGHRS and YFSETQ. The CDR3 DNA reads as TGCGCCAGCAGCTTGGGGGACAGTCCCTACGAGCAGTACTTC. Translation gives CASSLGDSPYEQYF.

V and J are TRBV29-1 and TRBJ1-1; D possibly corresponds to TRBD1 (6 bases). Between the trimmed V and J ends, which lost 8 bases and 4 bases, there was a span of 23 bases. Germline V gene sequence: CDR1 SQVTM, CDR2 ANQGSEA. This CDR3 has 15 amino acids. For the CDR3, the DNA is TGCAGCTGCGGGCAGGGGTCTGGGGTAGGCACTGAAGCTTTCTTT. The encoded protein is CSCGQGSGVGTEAFF.

The chain couples TRBV3-1 (or the pseudogene TRBV3-2) to TRBJ2-4; the match to TRBD1 covers 7 bases. The V segment lost 3 bases and the J segment 0 bases; nucleotides outside the gene matches: 2. This CDR3 is 15 amino acids long. Germline assignment: CDR1 LGHDT and CDR2 YNNKEL (reference sequence). CDR3 region: CASSQTGIAKNIQYF. The CDR3 DNA reads TGTGCCAGCAGCCAGACAGGGATAGCCAAAAACATTCAGTACTTC.

This chain joins TRBV20-1 and TRBJ2-1; no definite D call. Germline CDR1 is DFQATT and CDR2 is SNEGSKA (reference sequence). The V end lost 3 bases, the J end lost 3 bases, and 6 bases lay between the germline ends. This CDR3 has 12 amino acids. CDR3 residues: CSASGLYNEQFF. The CDR3 nucleotides read TGCAGTGCTAGTGGGCTCTACAATGAGCAGTTCTTC.

The V and J genes are TRBV28 and TRBJ1-2, with D possibly matching TRBD1 (5 bases). Trimming shortened V by 5 bases and J by 5 bases, and 15 bases separated the two germline ends. Germline CDR1 MDHEN, CDR2 SYDVKM. The CDR3 is 14 residues long. CDR3 in amino acids: CASSGRGGVYGYTF. CDR3 sequence (DNA): TGTGCCAGCAGTGGGCGTGGAGGGGTATATGGCTACACCTTC.

The rearrangement links TRBV28 to TRBJ1-1; a possible D gene is TRBD1 (5 bases). V shed 6 bases and J shed 8 bases, with 13 bases lying between them. CDR1 is MDHEN, CDR2 SYDVKM, per germline. The CDR3 is made up of 12 amino acids. CDR3 sequence (DNA): TGTGCCAGCAGGGCGGGGCCTACGGAAGCTTTCTTT. It encodes CASRAGPTEAFF. The whole variable domain, filled in from reference TRBV28 and TRBJ1-1, reads DVKVTQSSRYLVKRTGEKVFLECVQDMDHENMFWYRQDPGLGLRLIYFSYDVKMKEKGDIPEGYSVSREKKERFSLILESASTNQTSMYLCASRAGPTEAFFGQGTRLTVV.

The V and J genes are TRBV6-6 and TRBJ1-2; the D gene is possibly TRBD1 (6 bases). The CDR3 sequence is 14 residues long. V lost 4 bases, J lost 2 bases, and 11 bases lay in between. The germline gives CDR1 MNHNY, CDR2 SVGAGI (reference sequence). Here the CDR3 DNA reads TGTGCCAGCAGTTCTACCCAGGGGAACTATGGCTACACCTTC. Translation gives CASSSTQGNYGYTF.

CDR3 nucleotide sequence: TGTGCCAGCACGTCACCGGGACAGGGGTCCTACGAGCAGTACTTC. This encodes CASTSPGQGSYEQYF. The rearrangement uses TRBV27 and TRBJ2-7; 10 nucleotides line up with TRBD1. The CDR3 extends over 15 amino acids. Looked up from germline, CDR1 is MNHEY and CDR2 is SMNVEV (reference sequence). Trimming cost V 7 bases and J 1 base; bases outside gene matches: 7.

V gene TRBV27 combines with J gene TRBJ2-2; 8 bases are a match to TRBD1. This CDR3 has 19 amino acids. V was clipped by 1 base and J by 2 bases; unmatched bases: 12. CDR1 MNHEY and CDR2 SMNVEV come from the germline V gene (reference sequence). The CDR3 here is CASSLFGRGQGQNTGELFF. In DNA, the CDR3 is TGTGCCAGCAGTTTATTCGGCCGAGGACAGGGCCAAAACACCGGGGAGCTGTTTTTT.

V usage is TRBV5-6 and J usage is TRBJ2-7; 8 nucleotides align to TRBD2. The germline V gene encodes CDR1 SGHDT and CDR2 YYEEEE. The CDR3 covers 15 residues. V gave up 4 bases and J gave up 3 bases; unmatched junction bases: 9. In DNA form, the CDR3 reads TGTGCCAGCAGCGGAACTAGCGGAGGATTCTACGAGCAGTACTTC. Translating gives CASSGTSGGFYEQYF.

For this clone: Other DNA sequences within the sample encode an identical CDR3. The chain links TRBV2 to TRBJ1-5, with 10 bases that match TRBD1. CDR1 SNHLY and CDR2 FYNNEI come from the germline V gene. The ends lost 5 bases at V and 5 bases at J; junction bases unmatched: 3. This CDR3 spans 14 amino acids. CDR3 DNA: TGTGCCAGCAGTCCGGGACAGGGGTATCAGCCCCAGCATTTT. Translated: CASSPGQGYQPQHF.

The gene calls are TRBV18 and TRBJ2-7; TRBD2 matches 12 bases. CDR1 and CDR2 from the germline V gene are KGHSH and LQKENI. The CDR3 consists of 15 residues. V gave up 4 bases and J gave up 7 bases; unmatched junction bases: 8. The DNA of the CDR3 is TGTGCCAGCTCACGGCTAGCGGGGGGGCCGGGTGAGCAGTACTTC. Amino acids: CASSRLAGGPGEQYF.

V and J are TRBV5-1 and TRBJ2-5; D perhaps matches TRBD1 (5 bases). Germline V gene lookup returns CDR1 SGHRS and CDR2 YFSETQ. The CDR3 spans 15 residues. V lost 4 bases and J 3 bases, leaving 16 bases between the germline ends. The DNA of the CDR3 is TGCGCCAGCAGCCCAGGGTGGGTTGGAAAAGAGACCCAGTACTTC. Its protein product is CASSPGWVGKETQYF.

This sequence joins TRBV28 and TRBJ2-4; TRBD2 aligns across 8 bases. After removal of 7 bases from V and 7 bases from J, the junction contained 9 bases not matched to a gene. Germline values: CDR1 MDHEN, CDR2 SYDVKM. The CDR3 spans 14 residues. The CDR3 DNA is TGTGCCAGCAATGGACTAGCAGGGGAGAACATTCAGTACTTC. Translating it yields CASNGLAGENIQYF.

J is TRBJ1-1 and V is TRBV7-6; D is uncertain. This CDR3 spans 15 amino acids. Trimming removed 0 bases at V and 2 bases at J, with 10 bases between. From germline, CDR1 is SGHVS and CDR2 FNYEAQ. CDR3 sequence (DNA): TGTGCCAGCAGCTTAGCCCAGGTCCATAACACTGAAGCTTTCTTT. Amino acids: CASSLAQVHNTEAFF.

The chain joins TRBV25-1 to TRBJ2-2; 8 positions match TRBD2. The CDR3 has 14 amino acids. CDR1 MGHDK and CDR2 SYGVNS come from the germline V gene. The ends lost 4 bases at V and 5 bases at J; junction bases unmatched: 3. The CDR3 here is CASSAAGGTGELFF. The DNA of the CDR3 is TGTGCCAGCAGTGCTGCGGGGGGAACCGGGGAGCTGTTTTTT.

V and J are TRBV7-8 and TRBJ2-1; D remains unclear. The V gene lost 5 bases and the J gene lost 4 bases, with 18 bases spanning the gap. The V gene's germline CDR1 is SGHVS and CDR2 FQNEAQ. CDR3 length: 16 residues. As DNA, the CDR3 is TGTGCCAGCAGCGCCCGTAGGGCGTCCCCGTACAATGAGCAGTTCTTC. It yields the protein CASSARRASPYNEQFF.

The chain combines TRBV6-5 with TRBJ2-1; D unresolved. CDR1 and CDR2 (germline): MNHEY, SVGAGI. V lost 3 bases and J lost 10, with 10 bases in between. The CDR3 length is 12 residues. CDR3 in DNA: TGTGCCAGCAGTTATCCGGTAGAGGAGCAGTTCTTC. This translates into CASSYPVEEQFF.

The chain carries TRBV18 and TRBJ2-7; D remains unclear. Germline assignment: CDR1 KGHSH and CDR2 LQKENI. Trimming took off 2 bases at V and 2 bases at J, with 13 bases between the two ends. The CDR3 runs to 15 residues. The CDR3 DNA is TGTGCCAGCTCACCAACGTCCCTCGCCACCTACGAGCAGTACTTC. Amino acids: CASSPTSLATYEQYF.

This clone was found once. The V call is TRBV2, the J call TRBJ2-2; D is undetermined. Germline V gives CDR1 SNHLY, CDR2 FYNNEI. The V gene lost 4 bases and the J gene lost 1 base, with 4 bases spanning the gap. The CDR3 covers 13 residues. CDR3 residues: CASSVGNTGELFF. The CDR3 nucleotides are TGTGCCAGCAGTGTAGGGAACACCGGGGAGCTGTTTTTT.

V gene TRBV5-4 combines with J gene TRBJ2-2, with TRBD2 matching 7 bases. Germline lookup yields CDR1 SGHNT and CDR2 YYREEE (reference sequence). The CDR3 totals 16 residues. The V segment lost 6 bases and the J segment 2 bases; nucleotides outside the gene matches: 10. CDR3 residues: CASTSRASGNTGELFF. As DNA, the CDR3 is TGTGCCAGCACCTCCAGGGCTAGCGGAAACACCGGGGAGCTGTTTTTT.

The CDR3 DNA follows: TGTGCTAGTGCCCCGGGGCAGAGCAGGAATGAGCAGTTCTTC. It codes for CASAPGQSRNEQFF. This chain links TRBV12-5 with TRBJ2-1, with D possibly being TRBD1 or TRBD2 (5 bases each). Germline V gives CDR1 LGHNT, CDR2 FRNRAP. The CDR3 runs to 14 residues. V was pared by 7 bases and J by 7 bases, with 17 bases between.

This clone occurred once. The V and J genes are TRBV10-3 and TRBJ2-5; TRBD1 aligns across 9 bases. This CDR3 spans 13 amino acids. The V gene's germline CDR1 is ENHRY and CDR2 SYGVKD. V lost 5 bases to trimming and J lost 5 bases; unmatched junction nucleotides: 3. The CDR3 loop is CAISTGGAETQYF. As DNA, the CDR3 is TGTGCCATCAGTACAGGGGGCGCGGAGACCCAGTACTTC.

This chain links TRBV20-1 with TRBJ2-1; D call uncertain. Per germline, CDR1 DFQATT and CDR2 SNEGSKA (reference sequence). The CDR3 is made up of 9 amino acids. Trimming took 0 bases from V and 9 from J, leaving 0 bases between them. The CDR3 sequence is CSARDEQFF. The CDR3 DNA reads TGCAGTGCTAGAGATGAGCAGTTCTTC.

The chain carries TRBV5-8 and TRBJ1-3, with a tentative D call TRBD1 (6 bases). Per germline, CDR1 SGHTS and CDR2 YDEGEE. The V end was cut by 7 bases, the J end by 4 bases, with 12 bases between. The CDR3 contains 13 residues. For the CDR3, the DNA is TGTGCCAGCCGCGACAGGTCCGGAAACACCATATATTTT. It codes for CASRDRSGNTIYF.